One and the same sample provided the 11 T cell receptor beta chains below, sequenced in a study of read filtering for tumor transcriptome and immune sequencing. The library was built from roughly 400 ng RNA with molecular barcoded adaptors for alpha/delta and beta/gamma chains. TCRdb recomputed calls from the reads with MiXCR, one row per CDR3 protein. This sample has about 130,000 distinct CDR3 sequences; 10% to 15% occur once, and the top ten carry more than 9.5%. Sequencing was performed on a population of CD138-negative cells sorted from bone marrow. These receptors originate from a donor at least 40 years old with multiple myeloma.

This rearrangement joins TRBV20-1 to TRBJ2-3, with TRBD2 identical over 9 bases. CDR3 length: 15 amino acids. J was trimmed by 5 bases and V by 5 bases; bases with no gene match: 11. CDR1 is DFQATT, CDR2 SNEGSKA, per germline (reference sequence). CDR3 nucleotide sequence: TGCAGTGCTCTTTTTAGCGGGGGCCCGGGAGATACGCAGTATTTT. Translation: CSALFSGGPGDTQYF.

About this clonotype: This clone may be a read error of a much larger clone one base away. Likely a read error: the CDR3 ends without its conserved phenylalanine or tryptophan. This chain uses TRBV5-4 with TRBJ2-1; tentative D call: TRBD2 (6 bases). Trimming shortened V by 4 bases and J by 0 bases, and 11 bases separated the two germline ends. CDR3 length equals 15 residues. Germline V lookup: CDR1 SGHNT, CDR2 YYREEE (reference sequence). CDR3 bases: TGTGCCAGCAGCCCGACGGGGGTCTCCTACAATGAGCAGTTCCTC. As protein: CASSPTGVSYNEQFL.

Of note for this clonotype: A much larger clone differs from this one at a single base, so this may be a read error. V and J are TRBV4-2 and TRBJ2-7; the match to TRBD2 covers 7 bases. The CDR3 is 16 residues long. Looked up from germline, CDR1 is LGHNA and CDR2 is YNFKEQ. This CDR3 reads CAGSQATSESSYEQYF. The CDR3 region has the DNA TGTGCCGGCAGCCAAGCAACTAGCGAGAGCTCCTACGAGCAGTACTTC.

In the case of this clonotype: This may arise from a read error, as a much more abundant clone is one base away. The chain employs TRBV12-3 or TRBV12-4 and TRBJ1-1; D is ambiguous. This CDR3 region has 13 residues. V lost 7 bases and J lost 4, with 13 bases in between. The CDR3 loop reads CASTKRGGTEAFF. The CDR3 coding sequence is TGTGCCAGCACCAAGCGGGGTGGCACTGAAGCTTTCTTT.

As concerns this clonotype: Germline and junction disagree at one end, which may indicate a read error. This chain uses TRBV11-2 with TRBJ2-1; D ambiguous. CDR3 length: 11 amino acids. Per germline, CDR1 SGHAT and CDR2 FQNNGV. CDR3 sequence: CASSFADEQLF. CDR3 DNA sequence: TGCGCCAGCAGCTTTGCGGATGAGCAGCTCTTC.

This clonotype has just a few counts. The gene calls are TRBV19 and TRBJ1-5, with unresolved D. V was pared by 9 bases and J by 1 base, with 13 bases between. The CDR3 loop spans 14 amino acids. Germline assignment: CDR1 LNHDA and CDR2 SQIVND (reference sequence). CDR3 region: CASKHFASNQPQHF. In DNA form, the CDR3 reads TGTGCCAGCAAACATTTCGCCAGCAATCAGCCCCAGCATTTT. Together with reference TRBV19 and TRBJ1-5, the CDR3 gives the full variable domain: DGGITQSPKYLFRKEGQNVTLSCEQNLNHDAMYWYRQDPGQGLRLIYYSQIVNDFQKGDIAEGYSVSREKKESFPLTVTSAQKNPTAFYLCASKHFASNQPQHFGDGTRLSIL.

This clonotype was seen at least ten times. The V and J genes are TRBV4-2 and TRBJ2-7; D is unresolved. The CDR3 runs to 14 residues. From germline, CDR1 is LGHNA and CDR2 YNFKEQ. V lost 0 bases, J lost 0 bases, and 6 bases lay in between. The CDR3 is CASSQEAVSYEQYF. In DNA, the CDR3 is TGTGCCAGCAGCCAAGAGGCAGTCTCCTACGAGCAGTACTTC.

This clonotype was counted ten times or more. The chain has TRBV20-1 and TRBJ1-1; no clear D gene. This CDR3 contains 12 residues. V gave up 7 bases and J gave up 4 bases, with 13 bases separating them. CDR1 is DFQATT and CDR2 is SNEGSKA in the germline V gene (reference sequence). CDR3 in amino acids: CSVPKASTEAFF. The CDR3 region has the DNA TGCAGTGTCCCCAAGGCGTCCACTGAAGCTTTCTTT.

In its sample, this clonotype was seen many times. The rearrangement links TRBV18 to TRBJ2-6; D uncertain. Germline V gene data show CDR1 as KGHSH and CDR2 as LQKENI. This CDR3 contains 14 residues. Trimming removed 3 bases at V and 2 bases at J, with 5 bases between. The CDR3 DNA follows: TGTGCCAGCTCACCGACAACTGGGGCCAACGTCCTGACTTTC. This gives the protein CASSPTTGANVLTF. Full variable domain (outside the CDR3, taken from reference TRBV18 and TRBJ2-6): NAGVMQNPRHLVRRRGQEARLRCSPMKGHSHVYWYRQLPEEGLKFMVYLQKENIIDESGMPKERFSAEFPKEGPSILRIQQVVRGDSAAYFCASSPTTGANVLTFGAGSRLTVL.

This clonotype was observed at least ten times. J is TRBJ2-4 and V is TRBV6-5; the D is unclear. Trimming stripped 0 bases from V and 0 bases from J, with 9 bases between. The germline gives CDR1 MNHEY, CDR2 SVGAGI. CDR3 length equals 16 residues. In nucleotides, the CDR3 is TGTGCCAGCAGTTACTCCGGCAGCCTAGCCAAAAACATTCAGTACTTC. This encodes CASSYSGSLAKNIQYF.

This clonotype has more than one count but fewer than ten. CDR3 region: CASSPRAGTITDTQYF. As DNA, the CDR3 is TGTGCCAGCTCACCAAGGGCCGGGACTATCACAGATACGCAGTATTTT. The chain joins TRBV18 to TRBJ2-3, with 7 nucleotides matching TRBD2. This CDR3 region has 16 residues. Germline V gives CDR1 KGHSH, CDR2 LQKENI. Unmatched junction bases numbered 7, after V lost 2 bases and J lost 2 bases. The full variable domain, in which reference TRBV18 and TRBJ2-3 provide the parts outside the CDR3, is NAGVMQNPRHLVRRRGQEARLRCSPMKGHSHVYWYRQLPEEGLKFMVYLQKENIIDESGMPKERFSAEFPKEGPSILRIQQVVRGDSAAYFCASSPRAGTITDTQYFGPGTRLTVL.